One and the same sample provided the 14 T cell receptor beta chains below, sequenced in a study of T cells in localized non-small cell lung cancer. Repertoires were generated with immunoSEQ multiplex PCR, while TCRdb's copy carries only in-frame clones and drops some. The data hold 25,000 to 35,000 clones, with just under 80% observed a single time. The source was peripheral blood, collected before any cancer treatment. These receptors all stem from a male donor aged 60 or over with stage III squamous cell lung carcinoma.

The chain links TRBV7-7 to TRBJ1-3; D is possibly TRBD1 (5 bases). The length of the CDR3 is 12 residues. The germline V gene has CDR1 SSHAT and CDR2 FNYEAQ (reference sequence). CDR3 nucleotides: TGTGCTATTTTAGGGGCAGGAAACACCATATATTTT. The encoded protein is CAILGAGNTIYF.

This clone has more than one count but fewer than ten. The chain links TRBV28 to TRBJ1-1; D might be TRBD1 (5 bases). This CDR3 comprises 11 residues. The germline V gene has CDR1 MDHEN and CDR2 SYDVKM. Trimming cost V 3 bases and J 6 bases, with 5 bases left between them. As DNA, the CDR3 is TGTGCCAGCAGTTTGGGGGCTGAAGCTTTCTTT. Translation: CASSLGAEAFF.

The chain is built from TRBV20-1 and TRBJ2-1; D not resolved. This CDR3 contains 11 residues. Trimming pared 3 bases from V and 9 bases from J, leaving 9 bases between. Germline-derived CDR1 and CDR2 are DFQATT and SNEGSKA (reference sequence). The CDR3 coding sequence is TGCAGTGCTAGTCCCTCAACTGAGCAGTTCTTC. It yields the protein CSASPSTEQFF.

The gene calls are TRBV5-6 and TRBJ2-3; 7 bases match TRBD1. This CDR3 contains 16 residues. Trimming took 4 bases from V and 7 from J; bases not matched to a gene: 15. Germline CDR1 reads SGHDT; CDR2 reads YYEEEE. The CDR3 loop reads CASSQTRQGWGNTQYF. Written as DNA, the CDR3 is TGTGCCAGCAGCCAGACCCGACAGGGATGGGGGAATACGCAGTATTTT.

This chain joins TRBV11-2 and TRBJ2-7; 7 bases fit TRBD2. Germline loops: CDR1 SGHAT, CDR2 FQNNGV. The CDR3 runs 15 residues. The V gene end was trimmed by 3 bases and the J gene end by 5 bases; junction bases not matched to a gene: 10. The CDR3 sequence: CASSLVRSGKDEQYF. DNA of the CDR3: TGTGCCAGCAGCTTGGTTCGAAGCGGGAAGGACGAGCAGTACTTC.

The rearrangement joins TRBV18 to TRBJ2-2, with D possibly TRBD1 on 5 matching bases. The CDR3 spans 18 residues. The V end lost 0 bases, the J end lost 2 bases, and 16 bases lay between the germline ends. Germline V gene sequence: CDR1 KGHSH, CDR2 LQKENI. CDR3 sequence: CASSPPVGQGENTGELFF. Here the CDR3 DNA reads TGTGCCAGCTCACCACCTGTGGGGCAGGGTGAAAACACCGGGGAGCTGTTTTTT.

The chain combines TRBV5-1 with TRBJ2-7, with TRBD1 matching 8 bases. The CDR3 sequence is 11 residues long. Germline assignment: CDR1 SGHRS and CDR2 YFSETQ. V dropped 4 bases and J dropped 9; count of bases not matched to a gene: 3. DNA of the CDR3: TGCGCCAGCAGCCCGGACAGGGTGCAGTACTTC. Translation gives CASSPDRVQYF.

V gene TRBV28 combines with J gene TRBJ2-1; 9 bases match TRBD2. The CDR3 sequence is 15 residues long. Germline trimming cut 3 bases from V and 6 bases from J; bases unmatched to any gene: 6. Germline-derived CDR1 and CDR2 are MDHEN and SYDVKM. In DNA, the CDR3 is TGTGCCAGCAGTTTCGGCGGGAGGGCCCTCAATGAGCAGTTCTTC. Amino acids: CASSFGGRALNEQFF.

The chain links TRBV11-2 to TRBJ1-2; 9 nucleotides agree with TRBD1. V shed 1 base and J 5 bases; nucleotides not matched to a gene: 2. CDR1 SGHAT and CDR2 FQNNGV come from the germline V gene. The CDR3 is 14 amino acids. The CDR3 is CASSLAGQGYGYTF. The CDR3 bases are TGTGCCAGCAGCTTAGCGGGACAGGGTTATGGCTACACCTTC.

V usage is TRBV28 and J usage is TRBJ2-2; 13 positions match TRBD2. CDR1 and CDR2 (germline): MDHEN, SYDVKM. V was clipped by 1 base and J by 2 bases; unmatched bases: 4. CDR3 length equals 18 residues. The CDR3 coding sequence is TGTGCCAGCAGTTTATCTACTAGCGGGAGGGATAACACCGGGGAGCTGTTTTTT. Protein: CASSLSTSGRDNTGELFF.

The chain uses TRBV7-3 and TRBJ2-7, with 10 positions matching TRBD2. Trimming took 2 bases from V and 7 from J; bases not matched to a gene: 8. The CDR3 loop spans 15 amino acids. The germline CDR1 and CDR2 sequences are SGHTA and FQGTGA. This chain's CDR3 is CASSLRPSGRGEQYF. The CDR3 nucleotides read TGTGCCAGCAGCTTACGTCCTAGCGGGAGAGGTGAGCAGTACTTC.

The rearrangement links TRBV7-9 to TRBJ2-3; the D is unclear. There are 12 residues in the CDR3. V lost 1 base and J 6 bases, leaving 5 bases between the germline ends. CDR1 is SEHNR, CDR2 FQNEAQ, per germline (reference sequence). Here the CDR3 reads CASSLVADTQYF. CDR3 bases: TGTGCCAGCAGCTTAGTGGCTGATACGCAGTATTTT.

The chain couples TRBV7-2 to TRBJ2-7; D ambiguous. V was pared by 3 bases and J by 1 base, with 7 bases between. CDR1 and CDR2 from the germline V gene are SGHTA and FQGNSA. This CDR3 comprises 13 residues. CDR3 bases: TGTGCCAGCAGCTTTGGACCATCCTACGAGCAGTACTTC. Its translation: CASSFGPSYEQYF.

The gene calls are TRBV27 and TRBJ2-1; D ambiguous. There are 14 residues in the CDR3. V dropped 5 bases and J dropped 6 bases, with 14 bases sitting between them. Per germline, CDR1 MNHEY and CDR2 SMNVEV (reference sequence). The CDR3 is CASSTSGVGNEQFF. CDR3 bases: TGTGCCAGCAGTACTTCAGGTGTCGGCAATGAGCAGTTCTTC.